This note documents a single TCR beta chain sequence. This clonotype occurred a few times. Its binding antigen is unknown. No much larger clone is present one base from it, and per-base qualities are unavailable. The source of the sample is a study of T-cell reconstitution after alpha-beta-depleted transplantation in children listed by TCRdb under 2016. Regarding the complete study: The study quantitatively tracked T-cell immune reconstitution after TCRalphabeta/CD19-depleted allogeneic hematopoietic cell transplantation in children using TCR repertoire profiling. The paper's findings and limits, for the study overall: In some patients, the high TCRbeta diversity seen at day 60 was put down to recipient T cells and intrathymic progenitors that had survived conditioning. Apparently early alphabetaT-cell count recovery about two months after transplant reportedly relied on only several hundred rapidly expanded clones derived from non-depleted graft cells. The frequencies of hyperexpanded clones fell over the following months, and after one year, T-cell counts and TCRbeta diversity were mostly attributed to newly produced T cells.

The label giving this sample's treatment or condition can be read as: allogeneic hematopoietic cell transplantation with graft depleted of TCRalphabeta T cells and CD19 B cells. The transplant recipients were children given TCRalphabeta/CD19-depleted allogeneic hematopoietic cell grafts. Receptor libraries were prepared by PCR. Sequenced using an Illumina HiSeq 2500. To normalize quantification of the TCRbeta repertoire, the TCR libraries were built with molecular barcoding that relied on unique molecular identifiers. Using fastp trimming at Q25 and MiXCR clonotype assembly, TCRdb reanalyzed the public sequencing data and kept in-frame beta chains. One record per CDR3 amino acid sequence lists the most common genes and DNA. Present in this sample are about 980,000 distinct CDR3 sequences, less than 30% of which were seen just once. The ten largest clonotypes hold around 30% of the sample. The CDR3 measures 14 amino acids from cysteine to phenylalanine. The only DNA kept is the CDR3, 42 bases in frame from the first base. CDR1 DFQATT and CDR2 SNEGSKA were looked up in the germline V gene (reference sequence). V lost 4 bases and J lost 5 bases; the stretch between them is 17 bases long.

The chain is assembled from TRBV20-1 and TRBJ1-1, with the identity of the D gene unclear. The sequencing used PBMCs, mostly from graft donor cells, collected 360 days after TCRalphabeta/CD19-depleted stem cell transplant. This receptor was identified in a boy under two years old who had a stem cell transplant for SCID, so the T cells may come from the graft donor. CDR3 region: CSANPGLRLTEAFF. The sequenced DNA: TGCAGTGCTAACCCGGGCCTGAGGTTAACTGAAGCTTTCTTT.